This TCR beta chain was captured by sequencing in a study of glioma-infiltrating T cells (dated by TCRdb to 2016 to 2017). In the study overall: The study sequenced TCR alpha- and beta-chain repertoires from glioma tissue, from non-neoplastic brain tissue and from matched peripheral blood mononuclear cells. Each tissue-infiltrating repertoire was compared with the same patient's peripheral blood repertoire to measure divergence between tissue and blood T-cell populations. Three low-grade glioma patients, fewer than 10 primary glioblastoma patients and three non-glioma patients contributing non-neoplastic brain tissue were included in the paired cohort. Here is what the overall study found, with its caveats: The group comparisons were based on small numbers of patients: three non-neoplastic, three low-grade glioma and seven or eight glioblastoma patients. VJ-independent divergence between tissue and blood was found to be below expectation in non-neoplastic patients but above expectation in all gliomas, particularly low-grade gliomas. Very few CDR3 sequences were shared between tissue and blood, attributed to high CDR3 diversity and limited sampling.

The germline ends are 8 bases apart after V is trimmed by 6 bases and J by 3 bases. The CDR3 numbers 12 residues from cysteine through phenylalanine. CDR3 DNA is the only sequence kept; it has 36 bases, read in frame from the first base. The iRepertoire nested amplicon-rescue multiplex PCR (arm-PCR) platform was used to amplify TCR alpha and beta CDR3 regions from RNA. The input for one-step reverse transcription and amplification was about 85-400 ng of tissue mRNA or PBMC total RNA. Following bead purification, Illumina adapters were added by a secondary multiplex PCR, and the libraries were gel-purified between 200 and 400 bp. The libraries contained internal 6-nucleotide barcodes that were used for demultiplexing. The libraries were sequenced on an Illumina MiSeq using 2x220 or 2x250 nucleotide paired-end reads. The original methods were these. Paired reads were merged with FLASH 1.2.11 and aligned to the GRCh37 human genome with BWA-MEM before extracting TRA and TRB reads. An IMGT-derived reference of cassette sequences and CDR3 motifs, with pseudogenes included, was used for V and J assignment. Reads were translated in three frames, and productive CDR3s were defined by a C…FGXG motif without stop codons. Unique combinations of V-J cassette pair and CDR3 amino acid sequence were defined as clonotypes. Filtering of reads was based on Hamming distance, with the threshold set by the sequence error rate of each sample in mapped regions. Using fastp at Q25 and MiXCR, TCRdb reprocessed the public reads and kept productive beta chains. Every entry covers one CDR3 protein and lists the most common genes and DNA from its rows. In this record, the V and J calls reflect TCRdb's handling and not the investigators' own analysis. The sample records approximately 190,000 distinct CDR3 sequences, approximately 30% of which are singletons. About 19% of the sample is in the top ten clones.

For this clonotype: What this receptor recognizes is not known. This may come from a read error, since a much larger clone is one base off.

The receptor's source is a human donor with low-grade glioma or glioblastoma, undergoing nonglioma brain surgery, or in good health (not recorded which). The sample was glioma tissue, nonneoplastic brain tissue, or PBMCs (not recorded which). This sequence uses TRBV12-3 or TRBV12-4 and TRBJ1-2; the D gene remains uncertain. The CDR3 region reads CASRKWDYGYTF. The nucleotide sequence is given as TGTGCCAGCAGAAAGTGGGACTATGGCTACACCTTC.